One and the same sample provided the 31 T cell receptor beta chains below, sequenced in a study of beta chain features in type 1 diabetes. Since all of the isolated RNA was reverse transcribed, expressed TCRB transcripts were what got sequenced. Clones were read by immunoSEQ multiplex PCR, and TCRdb kept only the in-frame ones, dropping some. The sample gives some 150,000 clones, less than 9% of which show up once; around 1.5% is in the top ten. Sequences were obtained from central memory CD4+ T cells from blood. The receptor source for this set is a woman aged 25-40 years in good health.

This clone appeared a few times. This sequence joins TRBV7-2 and TRBJ2-3; 7 nucleotides agree with TRBD1. Unmatched junction bases numbered 7, after V lost 5 bases and J lost 5 bases. The CDR3 is 14 residues long. Germline CDR1 is SGHTA and CDR2 is FQGNSA. The CDR3 here is CASSERGRQDTQYF. CDR3 DNA sequence: TGTGCCAGCAGCGAAAGGGGGCGACAAGATACGCAGTATTTT.

The CDR3 region is CASSLGPRETQYF. The CDR3 DNA reads as TGTGCCAGCAGCTTGGGGCCGAGAGAGACCCAGTACTTC. V gene TRBV7-9 combines with J gene TRBJ2-5; tentative D call: TRBD1 (5 bases). The CDR3 is 13 residues long. The V end was cut by 3 bases, the J end by 4 bases, with 9 bases between. The germline gives CDR1 SEHNR, CDR2 FQNEAQ (reference sequence).

This clone was detected a few times. The chain has TRBV5-1 and TRBJ1-3; no firm D call. The V end lost 4 bases, the J end lost 0 bases, and 11 bases lay between the germline ends. CDR3 length equals 15 residues. CDR1 and CDR2 (germline): SGHRS, YFSETQ. CDR3 nucleotide sequence: TGCGCCAGCAGCAACTCTGGTGACTCTGGAAACACCATATATTTT. Its protein is CASSNSGDSGNTIYF. Looking up the rest from reference TRBV5-1 and TRBJ1-3 gives the full variable domain: KAGVTQTPRYLIKTRGQQVTLSCSPISGHRSVSWYQQTPGQGLQFLFEYFSETQRNKGNFPGRFSGRQFSNSRSEMNVSTLELGDSALYLCASSNSGDSGNTIYFGEGSWLTVV.

This clone showed up just a few times. The chain has TRBV9 and TRBJ2-3; the D gene is possibly TRBD1 (6 bases). CDR3 length equals 16 residues. Germline loops: CDR1 SGDLS, CDR2 YYNGEE. The V end lost 4 bases, the J end lost 0 bases, and 15 bases lay between the germline ends. The CDR3 coding sequence is TGTGCCAGCAGCACCACGGACAGAGCTAGCACAGATACGCAGTATTTT. Its translation is CASSTTDRASTDTQYF.

This clone was observed a handful of times. The rearrangement joins TRBV7-2 to TRBJ2-5, with D maybe TRBD1 (7 bases). CDR3 size: 16 residues. Germline CDR1 SGHTA, CDR2 FQGNSA. V shed 0 bases and J shed 4 bases, with 15 bases lying between them. The CDR3 loop reads CASSLATGAGLETQYF. CDR3 bases: TGTGCCAGCAGCTTAGCTACAGGGGCGGGATTAGAGACCCAGTACTTC.

CDR3 loop: CASSLSGTGNYGYTF. For the CDR3, the DNA is TGTGCCAGCAGCTTAAGCGGGACAGGGAACTATGGCTACACCTTC. The chain joins TRBV7-2 to TRBJ1-2, with 9 bases lining up with TRBD1. Germline CDR1 is SGHTA and CDR2 is FQGNSA. The CDR3 extends over 15 amino acids. V lost 2 bases and J lost 2; bases outside the gene matches: 3.

The chain recombines TRBV7-2 with TRBJ2-7, with unresolved D. This CDR3 has 17 amino acids. Looked up from germline, CDR1 is SGHTA and CDR2 is FQGNSA. Trimming left V 3 bases short and J 4 bases short, with 22 bases between. CDR3 nucleotides: TGTGCCAGCAGCTTTAGCCCCGGCGCTAGGAGTGAGTACGAGCAGTACTTC. Translating it yields CASSFSPGARSEYEQYF.

CDR3 protein: CASSFGLAGGPYNEQFF. Here the CDR3 DNA reads TGCGCCAGCAGCTTCGGACTAGCGGGAGGCCCATACAATGAGCAGTTCTTC. The genes are TRBV5-1 and TRBJ2-1, with 14 bases lining up with TRBD2. Germline-derived CDR1 and CDR2 are SGHRS and YFSETQ. Trimming cost V 2 bases and J 4 bases; bases outside gene matches: 5. CDR3 length: 17 residues.

This clone has a count of ten or more. The V and J genes are TRBV5-1 and TRBJ2-3; D gene uncertain. This CDR3 contains 15 residues. CDR1 and CDR2 from the germline V gene are SGHRS and YFSETQ. Trimming removed 4 bases at V and 6 bases at J, with 18 bases between. As DNA, the CDR3 is TGCGCCAGCAGCATGGGTTTTACTCAGGCGGATACGCAGTATTTT. It specifies CASSMGFTQADTQYF.

This clone was seen a handful of times. The chain has TRBV11-2 and TRBJ2-7; 9 positions agree with TRBD1. The CDR3 extends over 13 amino acids. V lost 4 bases, J lost 6 bases, and 4 bases stayed unmatched. Germline V gene lookup returns CDR1 SGHAT and CDR2 FQNNGV. The CDR3 loop reads CASSYETGGEQYF. CDR3 bases: TGTGCCAGCAGCTACGAGACAGGGGGCGAGCAGTACTTC.

The chain combines TRBV7-8 with TRBJ2-3; 9 nucleotides line up with TRBD2. The length of the CDR3 is 15 residues. Germline V gives CDR1 SGHVS, CDR2 FQNEAQ. After removal of 1 base from V and 6 bases from J, the junction contained 5 bases not matched to a gene. CDR3 nucleotide sequence: TGTGCCAGCAGCTTAGGTAGCGGGAGAACCGATACGCAGTATTTT. Translation gives CASSLGSGRTDTQYF.

The V and J genes are TRBV18 and TRBJ1-4; 7 bases agree with TRBD1. Germline V CDR1 and CDR2: KGHSH, LQKENI. This CDR3 is 14 amino acids long. V lost 6 bases, J lost 6 bases, and 7 bases stayed unmatched. The CDR3 sequence: CASSPIRGDEKLFF. In DNA form, the CDR3 reads TGTGCCAGCTCTCCAATCAGGGGGGATGAAAAACTGTTTTTT.

This clone was seen only a few times. The chain combines TRBV10-3 with TRBJ1-1; no firm D call. Deletions cut 3 bases from V and 0 bases from J, with 2 bases between. Germline-derived CDR1 and CDR2 are ENHRY and SYGVKD. The CDR3 contains 12 residues. In DNA form, the CDR3 reads TGTGCCATCAGTGACATGAACACTGAAGCTTTCTTT. This translates into CAISDMNTEAFF.

This chain's CDR3 is CASSFNTRGNSGNTIYF. The DNA of the CDR3 is TGCGCCAGCAGCTTCAACACTCGGGGGAACTCTGGAAACACCATATATTTT. V gene TRBV5-1 combines with J gene TRBJ1-3, with D maybe TRBD1 (5 bases). The germline V and J ends were trimmed by 2 bases and 0 bases, with 15 bases remaining between them. The germline V gene has CDR1 SGHRS and CDR2 YFSETQ. The CDR3 consists of 17 residues.

This clone was recorded many times. The gene calls are TRBV10-3 and TRBJ2-2; D is ambiguous. Germline V gives CDR1 ENHRY, CDR2 SYGVKD. This CDR3 region has 14 residues. V lost 2 bases, J lost 12 bases, and 16 bases lay in between. CDR3 bases: TGTGCCATCAGTGAGAGCACACAGTCGGTGAAGCTGTTTTTT. Protein product: CAISESTQSVKLFF.

The sample holds a few counts of this clone. This sequence joins TRBV7-3 and TRBJ2-5; D is ambiguous. CDR1 SGHTA and CDR2 FQGTGA come from the germline V gene. This CDR3 has 13 amino acids. Trimming shortened V by 0 bases and J by 5 bases, and 7 bases separated the two germline ends. The CDR3 here is CASSLTGSETQYF. The CDR3, as DNA: TGTGCCAGCAGCTTAACCGGGTCGGAGACCCAGTACTTC.

This clone was counted at least ten times. The V call is TRBV5-1, the J call TRBJ2-1; 10 bases fit TRBD2. Germline CDR1 SGHRS, CDR2 YFSETQ. The CDR3 has 16 residues. The ends lost 0 bases at V and 5 bases at J; junction bases unmatched: 5. This CDR3 is CASSLASGSHHNEQFF. The CDR3 DNA follows: TGCGCCAGCAGCTTGGCTAGCGGGAGCCACCACAATGAGCAGTTCTTC.

This chain uses TRBV15 with TRBJ2-1, with a tentative D call TRBD2 (6 bases). CDR3 size: 15 residues. V lost 1 base, J lost 4 bases, and 11 bases lay in between. Germline CDR1 reads LNHNV; CDR2 reads YYDKDF (reference sequence). DNA of the CDR3: TGTGCCACCAGCAGAGCGGGGACTTCATACAATGAGCAGTTCTTC. This encodes CATSRAGTSYNEQFF.

The chain joins TRBV11-2 to TRBJ2-5; 8 nucleotides agree with TRBD1. Losses at the gene ends were 1 base for V and 6 bases for J; bases not matched to a gene: 7. The germline V gene encodes CDR1 SGHAT and CDR2 FQNNGV. The CDR3 has 15 amino acids. DNA of the CDR3: TGTGCCAGCAGCTTAGCGGCAGGGGGCACGAAGACCCAGTACTTC. It codes for CASSLAAGGTKTQYF.

This clone was seen a few times. V usage is TRBV6-5 and J usage is TRBJ1-5; maybe TRBD1 (5 bases). The CDR3 has 13 amino acids. From germline, CDR1 is MNHEY and CDR2 SVGAGI. V gave up 8 bases and J gave up 4 bases, with 12 bases separating them. The CDR3 DNA follows: TGTGCCAGCTGGGAGGGGAGAAATCAGCCCCAGCATTTT. It translates to CASWEGRNQPQHF.

This chain connects TRBV18 to TRBJ2-7; possibly TRBD1 for D (5 bases). CDR3 length: 15 residues. V was trimmed by 1 base and J by 3 bases, leaving 13 bases between them. Germline V gene data show CDR1 as KGHSH and CDR2 as LQKENI. The CDR3 region is CASSPQGTGDYEQYF. The DNA of the CDR3 is TGTGCCAGCTCACCACAAGGAACAGGAGACTACGAGCAGTACTTC.

This clone turned up a few times. This sequence joins TRBV19 and TRBJ2-7, with D possibly matching TRBD1 (5 bases). The CDR3 runs to 14 residues. Per germline, CDR1 LNHDA and CDR2 SQIVND (reference sequence). Trimming took off 2 bases at V and 2 bases at J, with 10 bases between the two ends. The CDR3 DNA follows: TGTGCCAGTAGTATACAAGCAGGGCCCTACGAGCAGTACTTC. Protein product: CASSIQAGPYEQYF.

The V gene is TRBV5-1, the J gene TRBJ1-1; D perhaps matches TRBD1 (6 bases). Germline assignment: CDR1 SGHRS and CDR2 YFSETQ. V lost 0 bases and J 2 bases, leaving 8 bases between the germline ends. This CDR3 is built from 14 residues. The CDR3 DNA follows: TGCGCCAGCAGCTTGGAACAGGGTAACACTGAAGCTTTCTTT. This codes for CASSLEQGNTEAFF.

The gene calls are TRBV7-3 and TRBJ2-3; maybe TRBD1 (5 bases). V lost 2 bases, J lost 0 bases, and 9 bases lay in between. Per germline, CDR1 SGHTA and CDR2 FQGTGA. This CDR3 contains 15 residues. The CDR3 is CASSLQGTSTDTQYF. The CDR3 DNA reads as TGTGCCAGCAGCTTACAGGGCACGAGCACAGATACGCAGTATTTT. Full variable domain (rest looked up from reference TRBV7-3 and TRBJ2-3): GAGVSQTPSNKVTEKGKYVELRCDPISGHTALYWYRQSLGQGPEFLIYFQGTGAADDSGLPNDRFFAVRPEGSVSTLKIQRTERGDSAVYLCASSLQGTSTDTQYFGPGTRLTVL.

The CDR3 is CASSFQTSGITDTQYF. In DNA, the CDR3 is TGCGCCAGCAGCTTCCAGACTAGCGGGATCACAGATACGCAGTATTTT. J is TRBJ2-3 and V is TRBV5-1, with 11 bases matching TRBD2. Looked up from germline, CDR1 is SGHRS and CDR2 is YFSETQ. The CDR3 has 16 amino acids. V was pared by 2 bases and J by 2 bases, with 4 bases of the junction left unmatched.

The chain employs TRBV28 and TRBJ2-2, with 8 bases fitting TRBD2. The V gene's germline CDR1 is MDHEN and CDR2 SYDVKM. The CDR3 totals 14 residues. Germline trimming cut 8 bases from V and 6 bases from J; bases unmatched to any gene: 8. The CDR3 region has the DNA TGTGCCAGCGTTAGCGGGAACTTCGCCGGGGAGCTGTTTTTT. This encodes CASVSGNFAGELFF.

This clone was recorded at least ten times. The junction differs from germline at one of its ends, possibly a read error. The rearrangement links TRBV28 to TRBJ2-4; 11 nucleotides match TRBD1. The CDR3 has 13 residues. Germline V CDR1 and CDR2: MDHEN, SYDVKM. The CDR3 loop reads CASSYRDRGSPSF. CDR3 in DNA: TGTGCCAGCAGCTACCGGGACAGGGGGTCCCCCTCCTTC.

The chain has TRBV5-4 and TRBJ2-7; D may be TRBD1 or TRBD2 (6 bases each). Trimming removed 4 bases at V and 0 bases at J, with 14 bases between. The length of the CDR3 is 15 residues. Germline assignment: CDR1 SGHNT and CDR2 YYREEE (reference sequence). CDR3 bases: TGTGCCAGCAGCCTGGGGGGCGGGGCCTCCTACGAGCAGTACTTC. Protein sequence: CASSLGGGASYEQYF. The full variable domain, rest sourced from reference TRBV5-4 and TRBJ2-7, is ETGVTQSPTHLIKTRGQQVTLRCSSQSGHNTVSWYQQALGQGPQFIFQYYREEENGRGNFPPRFSGLQFPNYSSELNVNALELDDSALYLCASSLGGGASYEQYFGPGTRLTVT.

The table lists this clone with a few counts. The J gene is TRBJ2-3, the V gene TRBV7-2, with D perhaps matching TRBD1 (5 bases). The V and J ends lost 5 bases and 3 bases respectively, with 18 bases between them. The germline gives CDR1 SGHTA, CDR2 FQGNSA. This CDR3 region has 16 residues. CDR3 in amino acids: CASSARQGARTDTQYF. The CDR3 coding sequence is TGTGCCAGCAGCGCGAGGCAGGGTGCGAGGACAGATACGCAGTATTTT.

Written as DNA, the CDR3 is TGTGCCAGCAGCTCGCGGGGCCTGAACACTGAAGCTTTCTTT. It yields the protein CASSSRGLNTEAFF. The genes are TRBV5-4 and TRBJ1-1; TRBD1 is a possible D gene (5 bases). The CDR3 is 14 residues long. Trimming took 3 bases from V and 0 from J, leaving 9 bases between them. Germline loops: CDR1 SGHNT, CDR2 YYREEE (reference sequence).

This clone was picked up many times. CDR3 bases: TGTGCCAGTAGCAGGGGAGCCTACAATGAGCAGTTCTTC. Its protein is CASSRGAYNEQFF. The chain uses TRBV19 and TRBJ2-1, with a weak D call TRBD1 (6 bases). Germline-derived CDR1 and CDR2 are LNHDA and SQIVND (reference sequence). V was trimmed by 6 bases and J by 2 bases, leaving 8 bases between them. The CDR3 is made up of 13 amino acids.